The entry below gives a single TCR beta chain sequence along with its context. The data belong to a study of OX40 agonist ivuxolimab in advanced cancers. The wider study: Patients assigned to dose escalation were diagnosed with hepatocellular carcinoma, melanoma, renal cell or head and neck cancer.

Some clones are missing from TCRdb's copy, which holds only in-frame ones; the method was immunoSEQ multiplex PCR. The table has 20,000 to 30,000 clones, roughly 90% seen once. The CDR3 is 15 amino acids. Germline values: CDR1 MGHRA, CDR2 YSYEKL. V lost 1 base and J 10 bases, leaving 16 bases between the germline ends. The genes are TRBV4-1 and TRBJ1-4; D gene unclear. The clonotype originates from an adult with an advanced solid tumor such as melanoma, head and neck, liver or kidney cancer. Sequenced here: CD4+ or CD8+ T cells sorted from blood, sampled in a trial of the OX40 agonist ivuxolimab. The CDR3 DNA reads TGCGCCAGCAGCCAAGGAGCGGTTGACTACGGAAAACTGTTTTTT. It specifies CASSQGAVDYGKLFF.